This T cell receptor (beta chain) appears in the sequencing data of a study of post-analysis software for immune sequencing data. Notes on the study in general: Patients used five TRBV segments, including TRBV5-6, TRBV5-1 and TRBV20-1, more often than controls. Normalized Chao1 diversity in multiple sclerosis patients fell significantly below that of controls. Batch-matched samples strongly co-clustered by F measure.

V lost 0 bases and J lost 4; bases outside the gene matches: 4. CDR1 is SGHRS and CDR2 is YFSETQ in the germline V gene. The CDR3 consists of 16 residues. On this clonotype: Its target is unknown.

cDNA libraries of TCR beta carried unique molecular identifiers. TCRdb re-called the PCR reads with MiXCR, one entry per CDR3 protein. The repertoire holds 820,000 or so distinct CDR3 sequences, with approximately 53% as singletons. The TCR originated in a girl aged 10 to 17 with multiple sclerosis. Sequenced material: blood. The V gene is TRBV5-1, the J gene TRBJ2-3, with 11 bases aligning to TRBD2. The CDR3 nucleotides read TGCGCCAGCAGCTTGGCGACTAGCGGGGCGGCAGATACGCAGTATTTT. Its protein product is CASSLATSGAADTQYF.